The 18 T cell receptor beta chains presented below share a single source sample, sequenced in a study of memory CD4+ T cells and cytomegalovirus serostatus (dated by TCRdb to between 2018 and 2021). A FACSAria II was used to sort memory CD4+ T cells, defined as single viable CD3+CD4+CD8-CD45RO+ cells. Libraries were constructed by the immunoSEQ multiplex PCR assay. In its TCRdb copy, this immuneACCESS table keeps in-frame sequences only and misses some clones. Where compared with another copy, unresolved V genes explain less than half of these, and the others have no known cause. Counted in this sample were under 75,000 clones; around 81% of them appeared once. The biggest ten clones account for almost 0.55% of the sample. Input material: memory CD4+ T cells from blood. These receptors were taken from an adult in good health and CMV-seronegative. Some clones in this sample may be carry-over from other donors' samples.

The CDR3 DNA reads as TGCGCCAGCAGCCAAGGTCCTTTTAGGGAAGCTTTCTTT. Its translation: CASSQGPFREAFF. The J gene is TRBJ1-1, the V gene TRBV4-1; D gene ambiguous. Trimming stripped 1 base from V and 8 bases from J, with 11 bases between. The germline CDR1 and CDR2 sequences are MGHRA and YSYEKL. The CDR3 contains 13 residues.

This sequence joins TRBV6-6 and TRBJ1-2; TRBD1 agrees at 7 bases. The CDR3 is 12 amino acids. The V segment lost 5 bases and the J segment 8 bases; nucleotides outside the gene matches: 5. The germline CDR1 and CDR2 sequences are MNHNY and SVGAGI (reference sequence). The CDR3: CASSHRGGGYTF. As DNA, the CDR3 is TGTGCCAGCAGTCACAGGGGCGGGGGCTACACCTTC.

This clone showed up many times. This sequence joins TRBV27 and TRBJ2-7; D remains unclear. This CDR3 has 13 residues. Germline CDR1 MNHEY, CDR2 SMNVEV (reference sequence). The V gene lost 8 bases and the J gene lost 5 bases, with 16 bases spanning the gap. The CDR3: CASSSLLDDEQYF. The DNA for the CDR3 is TGTGCCAGCTCGTCCCTCCTCGATGACGAGCAGTACTTC.

This clone was detected once. The CDR3: CASIFCHRDPYF. CDR3 in DNA: TGTGCCAGCATTTTCTGCCACCGGGACCCCTACTTC. V and J are TRBV6-5 and TRBJ2-7; possibly TRBD1 or TRBD2 for D (5 bases each). Trimming stripped 7 bases from V and 13 bases from J, with 20 bases between. This CDR3 is built from 12 residues. The germline V gene encodes CDR1 MNHEY and CDR2 SVGAGI.

Regarding this clone: Additional DNA sequences in this sample encode the identical CDR3. The chain uses TRBV30 and TRBJ2-5; no firm D call. V was pared by 0 bases and J by 5 bases, with 4 bases between. CDR1 and CDR2 (germline): GTSNPN, SVGIG (reference sequence). CDR3 length equals 11 residues. The CDR3 here is CAWSVGETQYF. In DNA, the CDR3 is TGTGCCTGGAGTGTGGGGGAGACCCAGTACTTC. Combining the CDR3 with reference TRBV30 and TRBJ2-5 gives the whole variable domain SQTIHQWPATLVQPVGSPLSLECTVEGTSNPNLYWYRQAAGRGLQLLFYSVGIGQISSEVPQNLSASRPQDRQFILSSKKLLLSDSGFYLCAWSVGETQYFGPGTRLLVL.

This clone was seen once. CDR3 DNA: TGCGCCAGCAGCTTGGGGGCGGCCTATACTGAAGCTTTCTTT. Amino acid sequence: CASSLGAAYTEAFF. The rearrangement uses TRBV5-1 and TRBJ1-1; D ambiguous. The germline gives CDR1 SGHRS, CDR2 YFSETQ. The CDR3 extends over 14 amino acids. V gave up 0 bases and J gave up 5 bases, with 11 bases separating them.

The chain uses TRBV11-2 and TRBJ2-3; D ambiguous. The germline gives CDR1 SGHAT, CDR2 FQNNGV. The CDR3 totals 16 residues. Between the trimmed V and J ends, which lost 1 base and 0 bases, there was a span of 11 bases. The CDR3 loop reads CASSLVVSSSTDTQYF. The CDR3 region has the DNA TGTGCCAGCAGCTTAGTAGTCTCGTCTAGCACAGATACGCAGTATTTT.

This clone was recorded once. This chain joins TRBV4-2 and TRBJ2-1; 7 bases are shared with TRBD2. Germline assignment: CDR1 LGHNA and CDR2 YNFKEQ. The trim removed 3 bases at V and 2 bases at J, leaving 4 bases unmatched. CDR3 size: 15 residues. Here the CDR3 reads CASSQLAAPYNEQFF. DNA of the CDR3: TGTGCCAGCAGCCAGCTAGCGGCCCCCTACAATGAGCAGTTCTTC.

As for this clone: The junction and the germline gene differ at one end; a read error may be behind it. This chain links TRBV28 with TRBJ2-1, with 7 nucleotides matching TRBD1. There are 12 residues in the CDR3. The V gene's germline CDR1 is MDHEN and CDR2 SYDVKM. CDR3 DNA sequence: TGTGCCAGCAGGGTCCCGGGACAGTCTCACATCTTC. This gives the protein CASRVPGQSHIF. Supplemented by reference TRBV28 and TRBJ2-1, the full variable domain reads DVKVTQSSRYLVKRTGEKVFLECVQDMDHENMFWYRQDPGLGLRLIYFSYDVKMKEKGDIPEGYSVSREKKERFSLILESASTNQTSMYLCASRVPGQSHIFGPGTRLTVL.

The chain is built from TRBV18 and TRBJ1-1; D might be TRBD1 (6 bases). The CDR3 is made up of 14 amino acids. The V and J ends lost 6 bases and 0 bases respectively, with 11 bases between them. CDR1 and CDR2 from the germline V gene are KGHSH and LQKENI. CDR3 bases: TGTGCCAGCTCCCACGACAGGATGAACACTGAAGCTTTCTTT. Protein sequence: CASSHDRMNTEAFF. Together with reference TRBV18 and TRBJ1-1, the CDR3 gives the full variable domain: NAGVMQNPRHLVRRRGQEARLRCSPMKGHSHVYWYRQLPEEGLKFMVYLQKENIIDESGMPKERFSAEFPKEGPSILRIQQVVRGDSAAYFCASSHDRMNTEAFFGQGTRLTVV.

J is TRBJ2-3 and V is TRBV7-2; the match to TRBD2 covers 8 bases. Germline CDR1 reads SGHTA; CDR2 reads FQGNSA. The CDR3 sequence is 15 residues long. The J segment lost 6 bases and the V segment lost 5 bases, leaving 10 bases of the junction unmatched. The CDR3 region is CASSLNSGGRDTQYF. CDR3 nucleotide sequence: TGTGCCAGCAGCCTTAACTCGGGGGGGCGGGATACGCAGTATTTT.

V and J are TRBV7-2 and TRBJ2-7; 8 bases fit TRBD1. This CDR3 is 15 amino acids long. The J segment lost 2 bases and the V segment lost 2 bases, leaving 5 bases of the junction unmatched. In germline, CDR1 is SGHTA, CDR2 FQGNSA. The CDR3 region is CASSLTNRGTYEQYF. The CDR3 coding sequence is TGTGCCAGCAGCTTAACAAACAGGGGGACCTACGAGCAGTACTTC.

The chain carries TRBV30 and TRBJ1-1; D possibly corresponds to TRBD1 (6 bases). Per the germline V gene, CDR1 is GTSNPN and CDR2 is SVGIG (reference sequence). The ends were cut back, 7 bases at V and 6 bases at J, with 15 bases in the middle. CDR3 size: 12 residues. In DNA, the CDR3 is TGTGCCTTGACAGGCATGGTTGCTGAAGCTTTCTTT. Translating gives CALTGMVAEAFF.

The chain links TRBV5-1 to TRBJ1-4; D is ambiguous. Trimming removed 1 base at V and 8 bases at J, with 15 bases between. CDR3 length: 15 amino acids. Per germline, CDR1 SGHRS and CDR2 YFSETQ. In nucleotides, the CDR3 is TGCGCCAGCAGCTTGACGGGCAGCAGTCAGGAAAAACTGTTTTTT. Translated, it gives CASSLTGSSQEKLFF.

This clone was observed a handful of times. The chain joins TRBV5-4 to TRBJ1-6; no clear D gene. Trimming left V 0 bases short and J 7 bases short, with 2 bases between. The CDR3 contains 12 residues. Looked up from germline, CDR1 is SGHNT and CDR2 is YYREEE (reference sequence). This CDR3 reads CASSLGNSPLHF. The CDR3 DNA sequence: TGTGCCAGCAGCTTGGGGAATTCACCCCTCCACTTT.

This chain connects TRBV18 to TRBJ2-5; D may be TRBD1 or TRBD2 (5 bases each). The CDR3 totals 15 residues. Germline CDR1 is KGHSH and CDR2 is LQKENI. Trimming left V 6 bases short and J 2 bases short, with 16 bases between. The CDR3, as DNA: TGTGCCAGCTCTCAAAACCGGGGACCTCAAGAGACCCAGTACTTC. This sequence encodes CASSQNRGPQETQYF.

This clone was detected once. The CDR3 DNA follows: TGTGCCAGCAGCTCGGGCCAACCCGAAAATTTCTATGGCTACACCTTC. It codes for CASSSGQPENFYGYTF. The rearrangement uses TRBV7-3 and TRBJ1-2; no clear D gene. V lost 4 bases and J lost 4, with 19 bases in between. The length of the CDR3 is 16 residues. Germline CDR1 and CDR2: SGHTA and FQGTGA.

Details on this clone: The junction differs from germline at one of its ends, possibly a read error. The V gene is TRBV19, the J gene TRBJ2-7, with D tentatively TRBD2 (5 bases). The CDR3 extends over 11 amino acids. The germline V gene has CDR1 LNHDA and CDR2 SQIVND (reference sequence). CDR3 region: CASSIEGKKNF. Written as DNA, the CDR3 is TGTGCCAGTAGTATTGAGGGAAAGAAAAACTTC.